The entry that follows covers one T cell receptor beta chain sequence. Its antigen remains unknown. Four subsets defined by PD-1 and/or TIGIT were sorted from live CD3+CD8+TCRalphabeta+ cells. The sample originates from a study of circulating CD8 cells and anti-PD-1 response in melanoma. General observations from the study: TIGIT repertoires were least diverse, DNEG repertoires most diverse. Generally, no replicate experiments were performed.

The QIAseq Immune Repertoire TCR panel built the libraries from approximately 16 ng of total RNA. TCRdb analysed the reads with MiXCR anew, one entry per CDR3 protein. The data show some 960 distinct CDR3 sequences, less than 8% seen once. Trimming took off 4 bases at V and 1 base at J, with 2 bases between the two ends. Germline values: CDR1 SGHTS, CDR2 YDEGEE. This CDR3 has 11 amino acids. Sequences were derived from CD8+ T cells from PBMCs, sampled at baseline or after one month of anti-PD-1 therapy (not recorded which). The V gene is TRBV5-8, the J gene TRBJ1-1, with D hard to call. This TCR was recovered from a human donor with melanoma. CDR3 coding DNA: TGTGCCAGCAGCCAGAACACTGAAGCTTTCTTT. Encoded protein: CASSQNTEAFF.